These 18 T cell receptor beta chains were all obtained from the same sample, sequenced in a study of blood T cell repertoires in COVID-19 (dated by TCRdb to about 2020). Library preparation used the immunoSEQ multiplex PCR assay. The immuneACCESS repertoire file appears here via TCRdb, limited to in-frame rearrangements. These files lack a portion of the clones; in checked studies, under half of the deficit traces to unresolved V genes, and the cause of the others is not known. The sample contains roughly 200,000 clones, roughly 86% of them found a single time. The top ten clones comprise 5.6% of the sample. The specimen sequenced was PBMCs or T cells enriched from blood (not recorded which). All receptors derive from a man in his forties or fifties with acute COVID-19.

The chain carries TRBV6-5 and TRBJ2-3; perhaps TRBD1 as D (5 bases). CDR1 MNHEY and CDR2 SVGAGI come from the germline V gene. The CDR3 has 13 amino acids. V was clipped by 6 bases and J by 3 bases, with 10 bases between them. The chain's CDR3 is CASSWGLTDTQYF. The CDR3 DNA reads TGTGCCAGCAGCTGGGGCTTAACAGATACGCAGTATTTT.

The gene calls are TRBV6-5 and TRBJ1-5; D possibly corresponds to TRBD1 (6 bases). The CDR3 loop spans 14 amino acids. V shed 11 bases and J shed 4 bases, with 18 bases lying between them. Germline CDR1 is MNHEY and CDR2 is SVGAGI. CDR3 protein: CAARGAGANQPQHF. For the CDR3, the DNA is TGTGCCGCGCGGGGGGCGGGAGCTAATCAGCCCCAGCATTTT.

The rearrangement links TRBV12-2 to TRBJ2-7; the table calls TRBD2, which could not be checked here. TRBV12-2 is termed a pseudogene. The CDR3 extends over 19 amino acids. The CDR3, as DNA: TGTGCAAGTCGCCCCCATCCCCCTAGCGGGAGGGCCAGCTCCTACGAGCAGTACTTC. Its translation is CASRPHPPSGRASSYEQYF.

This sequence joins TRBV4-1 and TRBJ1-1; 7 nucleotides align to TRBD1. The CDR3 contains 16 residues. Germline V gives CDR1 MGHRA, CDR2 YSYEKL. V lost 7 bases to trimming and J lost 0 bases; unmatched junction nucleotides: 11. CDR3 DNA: TGCGCCAGCAATAATAATCCAGGACAGGTGAACACTGAAGCTTTCTTT. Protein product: CASNNNPGQVNTEAFF.

CDR3 protein: CASSPSTSGPYRQYF. DNA for the CDR3: TGTGCCAGCAGCCCTTCGACTAGCGGTCCCTACAGGCAGTACTTC. V is TRBV7-2 and J is TRBJ2-7; 9 bases are shared with TRBD2. Trimming removed 5 bases from V and 9 bases from J; junction bases left unmatched: 14. Germline CDR1 and CDR2: SGHTA and FQGNSA. The CDR3 has 15 residues.

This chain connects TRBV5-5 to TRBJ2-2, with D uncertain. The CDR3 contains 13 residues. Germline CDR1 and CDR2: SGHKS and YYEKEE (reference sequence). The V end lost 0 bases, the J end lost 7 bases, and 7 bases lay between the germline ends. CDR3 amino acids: CASSLGAHGELFF. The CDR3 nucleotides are TGTGCCAGCAGCTTGGGTGCGCACGGGGAGCTGTTTTTT.

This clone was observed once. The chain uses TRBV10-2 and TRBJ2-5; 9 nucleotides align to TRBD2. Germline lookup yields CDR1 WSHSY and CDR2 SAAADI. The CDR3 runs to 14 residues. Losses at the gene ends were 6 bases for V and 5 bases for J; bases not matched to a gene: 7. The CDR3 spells CASSYSGRGETQYF. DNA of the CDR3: TGCGCCAGCAGCTATAGCGGGAGAGGTGAGACCCAGTACTTC.

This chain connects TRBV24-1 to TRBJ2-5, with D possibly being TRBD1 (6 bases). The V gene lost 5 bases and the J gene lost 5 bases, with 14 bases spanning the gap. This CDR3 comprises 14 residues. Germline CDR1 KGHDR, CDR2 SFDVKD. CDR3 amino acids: CATSVGAEGETQYF. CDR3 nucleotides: TGTGCCACCAGTGTGGGGGCCGAGGGGGAGACCCAGTACTTC.

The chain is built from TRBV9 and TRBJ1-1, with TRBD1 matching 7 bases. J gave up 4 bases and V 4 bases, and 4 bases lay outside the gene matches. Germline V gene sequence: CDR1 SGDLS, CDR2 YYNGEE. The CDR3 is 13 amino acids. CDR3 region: CASSTGAVTEAFF. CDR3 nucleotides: TGTGCCAGCAGCACAGGGGCCGTCACTGAAGCTTTCTTT.

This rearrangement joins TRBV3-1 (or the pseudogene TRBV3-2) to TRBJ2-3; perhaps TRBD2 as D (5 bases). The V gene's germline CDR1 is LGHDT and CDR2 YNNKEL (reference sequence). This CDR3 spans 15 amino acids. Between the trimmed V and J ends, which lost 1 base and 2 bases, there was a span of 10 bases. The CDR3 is CASSQGGRLTDTQYF. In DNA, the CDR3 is TGTGCCAGCAGCCAAGGCGGGCGGCTCACAGATACGCAGTATTTT.

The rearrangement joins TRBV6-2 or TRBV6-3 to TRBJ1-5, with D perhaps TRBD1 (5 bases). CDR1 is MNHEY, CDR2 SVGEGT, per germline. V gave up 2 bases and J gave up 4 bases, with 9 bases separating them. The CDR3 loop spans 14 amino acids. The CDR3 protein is CASSYGAGNQPQHF. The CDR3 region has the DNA TGTGCCAGCAGTTACGGGGCAGGGAATCAGCCCCAGCATTTT.

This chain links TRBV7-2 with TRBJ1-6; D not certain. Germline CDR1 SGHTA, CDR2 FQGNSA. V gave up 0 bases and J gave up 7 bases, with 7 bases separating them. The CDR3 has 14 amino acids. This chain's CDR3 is CASSLASGNSPLHF. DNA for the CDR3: TGTGCCAGCAGCTTAGCGTCGGGGAATTCACCCCTCCACTTT. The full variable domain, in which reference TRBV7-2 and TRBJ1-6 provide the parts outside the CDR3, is GAGVSQSPSNKVTEKGKDVELRCDPISGHTALYWYRQSLGQGLEFLIYFQGNSAPDKSGLPSDRFSAERTGGSVSTLTIQRTQQEDSAVYLCASSLASGNSPLHFGNGTRLTVT.

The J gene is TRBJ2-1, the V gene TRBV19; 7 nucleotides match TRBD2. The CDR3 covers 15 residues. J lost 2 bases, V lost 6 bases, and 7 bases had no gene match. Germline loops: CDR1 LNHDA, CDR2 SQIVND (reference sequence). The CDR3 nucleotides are TGTGCCAGTAGCCCCGGGACTACGACCTACAATGAGCAGTTCTTC. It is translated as CASSPGTTTYNEQFF.

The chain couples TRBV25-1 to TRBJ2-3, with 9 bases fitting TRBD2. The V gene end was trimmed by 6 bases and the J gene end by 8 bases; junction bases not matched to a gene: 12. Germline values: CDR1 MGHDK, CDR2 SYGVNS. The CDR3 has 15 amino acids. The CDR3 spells CASSDGGSGSATQYF. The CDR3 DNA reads TGTGCCAGCAGCGATGGGGGTAGCGGGAGCGCTACGCAGTATTTT.

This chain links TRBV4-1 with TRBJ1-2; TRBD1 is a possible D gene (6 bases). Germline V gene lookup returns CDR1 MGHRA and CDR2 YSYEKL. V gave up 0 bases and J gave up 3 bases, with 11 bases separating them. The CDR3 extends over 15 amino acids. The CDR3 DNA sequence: TGCGCCAGCAGCCAAGAAGTGGGGGCCTACTATGGCTACACCTTC. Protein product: CASSQEVGAYYGYTF.

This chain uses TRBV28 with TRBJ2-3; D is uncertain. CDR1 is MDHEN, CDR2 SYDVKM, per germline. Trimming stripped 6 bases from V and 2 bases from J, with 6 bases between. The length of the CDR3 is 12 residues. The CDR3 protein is CASSVITDTQYF. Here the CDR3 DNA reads TGTGCCAGCAGCGTTATCACAGATACGCAGTATTTT.

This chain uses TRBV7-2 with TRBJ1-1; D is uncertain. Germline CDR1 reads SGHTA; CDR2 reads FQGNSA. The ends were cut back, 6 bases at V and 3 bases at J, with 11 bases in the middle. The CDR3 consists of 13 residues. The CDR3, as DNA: TGTGCCAGCAGGAAACGGGGTTACACTGAAGCTTTCTTT. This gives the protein CASRKRGYTEAFF.

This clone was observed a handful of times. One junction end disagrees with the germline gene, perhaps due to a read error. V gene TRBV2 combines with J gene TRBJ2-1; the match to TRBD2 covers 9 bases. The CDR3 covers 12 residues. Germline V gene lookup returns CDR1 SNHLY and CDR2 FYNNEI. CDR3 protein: CASRREGPLLVF. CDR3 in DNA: TGTGCCAGCAGGCGGGAGGGCCCTCTTTTGGTCTTC.